The 10 T cell receptor beta chains reported below all come from one sample, sequenced in a study of T cell responses to AZD1222 COVID-19 vaccine. Assay: immunoSEQ multiplex PCR; the TCRdb copy retains only in-frame clones and omits some. The profile shows tens of thousands of clones, 85% to 90% of them singletons. Sample: peripheral blood, taken on day 0 of AZD1222 vaccination. All receptors derive from an adult in good health.

The chain carries TRBV27 and TRBJ2-7, with 7 nucleotides matching TRBD1. Per the germline V gene, CDR1 is MNHEY and CDR2 is SMNVEV (reference sequence). The CDR3 is 15 amino acids. The ends lost 4 bases at V and 3 bases at J; junction bases unmatched: 9. The CDR3 here is CASSWGQTNSYEQYF. The CDR3 region has the DNA TGTGCCAGCAGTTGGGGACAGACGAATAGCTACGAGCAGTACTTC.

The chain is built from TRBV27 and TRBJ1-2, with a possible D match to TRBD1 (6 bases). Germline V gene lookup returns CDR1 MNHEY and CDR2 SMNVEV (reference sequence). The CDR3 is 14 residues long. With 2 bases removed from V and 0 bases from J, the gap between germline ends came to 7 bases. The CDR3 DNA sequence: TGTGCCAGCAGTTTAAGGGGGACTAACTATGGCTACACCTTC. As protein: CASSLRGTNYGYTF.

The rearrangement links TRBV12-3 or TRBV12-4 to TRBJ2-6; no clear D gene. The CDR3 totals 12 residues. Deletions cut 8 bases from V and 2 bases from J, with 4 bases between. The CDR3 nucleotides read TGTGCCAGCTCTCCTGGGGCCAACGTCCTGACTTTC. The encoded protein is CASSPGANVLTF.

The rearrangement joins TRBV19 to TRBJ2-2; D tentatively fits TRBD1 or TRBD2 (6 bases each). V was trimmed by 2 bases and J by 4 bases, leaving 11 bases between them. The CDR3 has 15 amino acids. Germline V gives CDR1 LNHDA, CDR2 SQIVND (reference sequence). The CDR3 is CASSIMGGVTGELFF. DNA of the CDR3: TGTGCCAGTAGTATAATGGGGGGCGTCACCGGGGAGCTGTTTTTT.

The rearrangement links TRBV7-9 to TRBJ1-2, with 11 bases matching TRBD1. V lost 5 bases and J lost 4; bases outside the gene matches: 3. The CDR3 runs to 14 residues. The germline V gene has CDR1 SEHNR and CDR2 FQNEAQ (reference sequence). CDR3 sequence (DNA): TGTGCCAGCAGCCCGGACAGGGGGCCCTATGGCTACACCTTC. The encoded protein is CASSPDRGPYGYTF.

As DNA, the CDR3 is TGTGCCAGCAGCCCGCCCCCCCTGACGAACACTGAAGCTTTCTTT. It specifies CASSPPPLTNTEAFF. The rearrangement links TRBV9 to TRBJ1-1; D call uncertain. This CDR3 region has 15 residues. V was clipped by 4 bases and J by 1 base, with 14 bases between them. CDR1 SGDLS and CDR2 YYNGEE come from the germline V gene. The full variable domain, its missing parts supplied by reference TRBV9 and TRBJ1-1, is DSGVTQTPKHLITATGQRVTLRCSPRSGDLSVYWYQQSLDQGLQFLIQYYNGEERAKGNILERFSAQQFPDLHSELNLSSLELGDSALYFCASSPPPLTNTEAFFGQGTRLTVV.

This chain connects TRBV7-6 to TRBJ2-7, with a tentative D call TRBD2 (6 bases). Germline V gene data show CDR1 as SGHVS and CDR2 as FNYEAQ. The germline V and J ends were trimmed by 5 bases and 6 bases, with 23 bases remaining between them. The CDR3 has 16 amino acids. CDR3: CASSRLPPGDGGEQYF. The DNA of the CDR3 is TGTGCCAGCAGCCGGCTCCCCCCGGGAGATGGAGGCGAGCAGTACTTC.

This chain connects TRBV2 to TRBJ1-5, with D perhaps matching TRBD1 (6 bases). The V gene lost 2 bases and the J gene lost 6 bases, with 11 bases spanning the gap. CDR1 and CDR2 (germline): SNHLY, FYNNEI. CDR3 length: 14 amino acids. The CDR3: CASSERGMFQPQHF. CDR3 coding DNA: TGTGCCAGCAGTGAAAGGGGGATGTTTCAGCCCCAGCATTTT.

The rearrangement joins TRBV5-1 to TRBJ2-7, with 9 bases fitting TRBD1. This CDR3 has 15 amino acids. CDR1 and CDR2 from the germline V gene are SGHRS and YFSETQ. The junction had 4 bases not matched to a gene; V was cut back by 3 bases and J by 0 bases. The CDR3 DNA is TGCGCCAGCAGCTATGGGACAGGGATCTCCTACGAGCAGTACTTC. Its translation is CASSYGTGISYEQYF.

This clone has more than one count but fewer than ten. This chain links TRBV4-2 with TRBJ2-2; 7 bases are shared with TRBD2. The CDR3 has 16 residues. V shed 1 base and J 4 bases; nucleotides not matched to a gene: 6. From germline, CDR1 is LGHNA and CDR2 YNFKEQ. The CDR3 nucleotides read TGTGCCAGCAGCCAAGTAGGGCGGGGGAGCACCGGGGAGCTGTTTTTT. Translated: CASSQVGRGSTGELFF.